The 24 T cell receptor beta chains below were found in one sample sequenced in a study of beta chain features in type 1 diabetes. Whole-study results and caveats: Type 1 diabetes patients had moderately but significantly shorter TCRB CDR3s in all four CD4+ subsets.

Investigators reverse transcribed all isolated RNA, so they sequenced expressed TCRB transcripts. Some clones are missing from TCRdb's copy, which holds only in-frame ones; the method was immunoSEQ multiplex PCR. Of about 340,000 clones in the sample, 13% were seen once. Their antigen targets remain unknown. The sequenced material came from naive CD4+ T cells from blood. These receptors were collected from a woman aged 18-30 years with type 1 diabetes.

There are a few counts of this clone. The chain links TRBV11-3 to TRBJ2-1, with TRBD2 matching 8 bases. CDR1 is SGHNT and CDR2 is YENEEA in the germline V gene. The CDR3 totals 14 residues. V was pared by 3 bases and J by 10 bases, with 8 bases of the junction left unmatched. The CDR3 protein is CASSLRLAPIEQFF. CDR3 nucleotide sequence: TGTGCCAGCAGCTTGAGACTAGCGCCTATAGAGCAGTTCTTC.

This clone has more than one count but fewer than ten. CDR3 protein: CASSIETGGPQTQYF. CDR3 nucleotides: TGTGCCAGTAGTATCGAGACGGGAGGCCCACAGACCCAGTACTTC. V and J are TRBV19 and TRBJ2-5; 7 bases fit TRBD2. CDR3 length equals 15 residues. The germline V gene has CDR1 LNHDA and CDR2 SQIVND (reference sequence). The ends lost 3 bases at V and 6 bases at J; junction bases unmatched: 10.

The V gene is TRBV5-1, the J gene TRBJ2-7, with D maybe TRBD2 (6 bases). Germline-derived CDR1 and CDR2 are SGHRS and YFSETQ. The V and J ends lost 0 bases and 5 bases respectively, with 9 bases between them. This CDR3 spans 13 amino acids. The CDR3 sequence: CASSLELAHEQYF. As DNA, the CDR3 is TGCGCCAGCAGCTTGGAACTAGCCCACGAGCAGTACTTC.

The V gene is TRBV7-2, the J gene TRBJ1-2; unclear D gene. The CDR3 contains 12 residues. In germline, CDR1 is SGHTA, CDR2 FQGNSA. The V gene lost 5 bases and the J gene lost 9 bases, with 13 bases spanning the gap. CDR3 residues: CASSPFVGRYTF. The CDR3 DNA reads as TGTGCCAGCAGCCCGTTCGTCGGTCGCTACACCTTC.

The V and J genes are TRBV2 and TRBJ2-1; 8 bases match TRBD1. The V segment lost 5 bases and the J segment 15 bases; nucleotides outside the gene matches: 21. The CDR3 covers 16 residues. CDR1 and CDR2 from the germline V gene are SNHLY and FYNNEI. The CDR3 DNA sequence: TGTGCCAGCAGTCGCACCGACAGGGGTACGACCCAATTTCTGTTCTTC. Translating it yields CASSRTDRGTTQFLFF.

The chain combines TRBV7-3 with TRBJ2-7, with TRBD2 identical over 7 bases. From germline, CDR1 is SGHTA and CDR2 FQGTGA. This CDR3 contains 15 residues. Trimming at V came to 5 bases and at J to 2 bases, leaving 9 bases not matched to a gene. The CDR3: CASSRSPGTTYEQYF. DNA for the CDR3: TGTGCCAGCAGCCGCTCCCCCGGGACTACCTACGAGCAGTACTTC. The full variable domain, with the rest looked up from reference TRBV7-3 and TRBJ2-7, is GAGVSQTPSNKVTEKGKYVELRCDPISGHTALYWYRQSLGQGPEFLIYFQGTGAADDSGLPNDRFFAVRPEGSVSTLKIQRTERGDSAVYLCASSRSPGTTYEQYFGPGTRLTVT.

V is TRBV5-1 and J is TRBJ2-5; possibly TRBD2 for D (6 bases). Germline V CDR1 and CDR2: SGHRS, YFSETQ. Trimming took off 4 bases at V and 4 bases at J, with 14 bases between the two ends. The CDR3 extends over 14 amino acids. The CDR3 sequence: CASSRDGGGETQYF. In DNA form, the CDR3 reads TGCGCCAGCAGCCGCGATGGGGGAGGAGAGACCCAGTACTTC.

This clone came up a few times. The chain carries TRBV28 and TRBJ1-4; 8 bases agree with TRBD1. The trim removed 8 bases at V and 6 bases at J, leaving 2 bases unmatched. Germline loops: CDR1 MDHEN, CDR2 SYDVKM. The CDR3 is made up of 12 amino acids. The CDR3 protein is CASQTGDEKLFF. The CDR3 DNA follows: TGTGCCAGCCAGACAGGGGATGAAAAACTGTTTTTT. Full variable domain (outside the CDR3, taken from reference TRBV28 and TRBJ1-4): DVKVTQSSRYLVKRTGEKVFLECVQDMDHENMFWYRQDPGLGLRLIYFSYDVKMKEKGDIPEGYSVSREKKERFSLILESASTNQTSMYLCASQTGDEKLFFGSGTQLSVL.

This clone turned up a few times. The rearrangement joins TRBV5-1 to TRBJ2-3, with D possibly matching TRBD2 (5 bases). Deletions cut 0 bases from V and 0 bases from J, with 8 bases between. Per germline, CDR1 SGHRS and CDR2 YFSETQ. The CDR3 spans 15 residues. CDR3 in amino acids: CASSLERRSTDTQYF. The CDR3 coding sequence is TGCGCCAGCAGCTTGGAGCGGAGAAGCACAGATACGCAGTATTTT.

The chain employs TRBV5-1 and TRBJ2-1; 11 bases are a match to TRBD2. The V gene's germline CDR1 is SGHRS and CDR2 YFSETQ. V trimming: 4 bases; J trimming: 6 bases; junction bases outside the gene matches: 9. The CDR3 is made up of 16 amino acids. The CDR3 bases are TGCGCCAGCAGCCCCCGTACTAGCGGGAGCCGCAATGAGCAGTTCTTC. As protein: CASSPRTSGSRNEQFF.

In this sample, this clone turned up a few times. CDR3 nucleotide sequence: TGCGCCAGCAGCGGGGCCGCCTCCTACAATGAGCAGTTCTTC. As protein: CASSGAASYNEQFF. The J gene is TRBJ2-1, the V gene TRBV5-1; the D gene is possibly TRBD1 (5 bases). CDR3 length: 14 residues. CDR1 SGHRS and CDR2 YFSETQ come from the germline V gene. V lost 4 bases to trimming and J lost 0 bases, with 8 bases between them. The full variable domain, its missing parts supplied by reference TRBV5-1 and TRBJ2-1, is KAGVTQTPRYLIKTRGQQVTLSCSPISGHRSVSWYQQTPGQGLQFLFEYFSETQRNKGNFPGRFSGRQFSNSRSEMNVSTLELGDSALYLCASSGAASYNEQFFGPGTRLTVL.

This chain connects TRBV5-1 to TRBJ2-3; 8 nucleotides match TRBD1. This CDR3 has 15 amino acids. V lost 2 bases and J lost 0; bases outside the gene matches: 2. Looked up from germline, CDR1 is SGHRS and CDR2 is YFSETQ. CDR3 nucleotide sequence: TGCGCCAGCAGCTTAGGGGACAGGAGCACAGATACGCAGTATTTT. Encoded protein: CASSLGDRSTDTQYF.

The chain recombines TRBV7-2 with TRBJ2-5; 7 bases match TRBD1. Germline CDR1 is SGHTA and CDR2 is FQGNSA. There are 16 residues in the CDR3. With 1 base clipped from V and 2 bases from J, the junction kept 7 bases outside the gene matches. The CDR3 DNA sequence: TGTGCCAGCAGCTTAGGCAGACAGGGTACTCAAGAGACCCAGTACTTC. Protein product: CASSLGRQGTQETQYF.

Only a few counts were recorded for this clone. V is TRBV30 and J is TRBJ1-1; the D is unclear. The CDR3 has 11 residues. Germline loops: CDR1 GTSNPN, CDR2 SVGIG (reference sequence). The CDR3 sequence is CAGRGSGEAFF. Written as DNA, the CDR3 is TGTGCTGGACGAGGCAGCGGTGAAGCTTTCTTT.

The chain carries TRBV18 and TRBJ1-2; TRBD1 matches 9 bases. The junction had 3 bases not matched to a gene; V was cut back by 3 bases and J by 7 bases. CDR3 length: 13 residues. CDR1 is KGHSH and CDR2 is LQKENI in the germline V gene. The CDR3 protein is CASSPGQGGGYTF. The CDR3 bases are TGTGCCAGCTCACCGGGACAGGGAGGTGGCTACACCTTC.

The table lists this clone with a few counts. The rearrangement uses TRBV7-9 and TRBJ2-1; the D is unclear. Trimming removed 4 bases at V and 5 bases at J, with 21 bases between. Germline CDR1 reads SEHNR; CDR2 reads FQNEAQ (reference sequence). The CDR3 loop spans 17 amino acids. The CDR3 loop reads CASSSRGGSYLNNEQFF. In DNA form, the CDR3 reads TGTGCCAGCAGCTCCCGCGGCGGCTCCTACTTAAACAATGAGCAGTTCTTC. The whole variable domain, filled in from reference TRBV7-9 and TRBJ2-1, reads DTGVSQNPRHKITKRGQNVTFRCDPISEHNRLYWYRQTLGQGPEFLTYFQNEAQLEKSRLLSDRFSAERPKGSFSTLEIQRTEQGDSAMYLCASSSRGGSYLNNEQFFGPGTRLTVL.

This chain joins TRBV6-5 and TRBJ2-7; TRBD1 matches at 7 bases. V shed 6 bases and J 0 bases; nucleotides not matched to a gene: 8. Germline CDR1 and CDR2: MNHEY and SVGAGI. The CDR3 spans 15 residues. In DNA form, the CDR3 reads TGTGCCAGCAGCCCGGACAGGTTAAGCTCCTACGAGCAGTACTTC. Translating gives CASSPDRLSSYEQYF.

The chain uses TRBV5-6 and TRBJ2-5; the match to TRBD2 covers 11 bases. V lost 2 bases, J lost 2 bases, and 5 bases stayed unmatched. The CDR3 sequence is 16 residues long. CDR1 is SGHDT, CDR2 YYEEEE, per germline. DNA for the CDR3: TGTGCCAGCAGCTTAGATAGCGGGAGGGTACAAGAGACCCAGTACTTC. It translates to CASSLDSGRVQETQYF.

In DNA, the CDR3 is TGTGCCAGCAGCTCCCAGGGGGCCCTCGTCTACGAGCAGTACTTC. Protein sequence: CASSSQGALVYEQYF. This rearrangement joins TRBV7-2 to TRBJ2-7; 8 bases are shared with TRBD1. Germline V gene data show CDR1 as SGHTA and CDR2 as FQGNSA. This CDR3 comprises 15 residues. V trimming: 4 bases; J trimming: 3 bases; junction bases outside the gene matches: 8.

In its sample, this clone was seen a few times. This rearrangement joins TRBV2 to TRBJ2-2; D perhaps matches TRBD1 (6 bases). The V and J ends lost 4 bases and 5 bases respectively, with 11 bases between them. The germline gives CDR1 SNHLY, CDR2 FYNNEI. The CDR3 runs 14 residues. The CDR3 region has the DNA TGTGCCAGCAGTGTCAGGGGCTGGACCGGGGAGCTGTTTTTT. Translating gives CASSVRGWTGELFF.

As regards this clone: Other nucleotide sequences from this sample produce the same CDR3. The DNA for the CDR3 is TGCAGCGTTGGACAGGGTTACCCCTACGAGCAGTACTTC. Its translation is CSVGQGYPYEQYF. The V call is TRBV29-1, the J call TRBJ2-7; 7 bases match TRBD1. V trimming: 4 bases; J trimming: 2 bases; junction bases outside the gene matches: 5. The CDR3 extends over 13 amino acids. The germline V gene has CDR1 SQVTM and CDR2 ANQGSEA.

This clone turned up a few times. A read error may produce the germline difference seen at one junction end. CDR3: CAWSEGLAGVGIF. In nucleotides, the CDR3 is TGTGCCTGGAGCGAGGGACTAGCGGGAGTCGGAATCTTC. V gene TRBV30 combines with J gene TRBJ2-1, with 14 nucleotides matching TRBD2. The germline CDR1 and CDR2 sequences are GTSNPN and SVGIG (reference sequence). This CDR3 contains 13 residues.

The V call is TRBV30, the J call TRBJ1-5; 8 bases are shared with TRBD1. Germline V gives CDR1 GTSNPN, CDR2 SVGIG (reference sequence). V dropped 1 base and J dropped 2; count of bases not matched to a gene: 4. The CDR3 loop spans 15 amino acids. In DNA, the CDR3 is TGTGCCTGGAGTGCTGGGACAGGAGGCAATCAGCCCCAGCATTTT. As protein: CAWSAGTGGNQPQHF.

The chain joins TRBV5-4 to TRBJ2-2; 8 bases agree with TRBD1. The CDR3 extends over 17 amino acids. CDR1 is SGHNT and CDR2 is YYREEE in the germline V gene (reference sequence). The trim removed 3 bases at V and 5 bases at J, leaving 12 bases unmatched. The CDR3 sequence is CASSSTPGGASTGELFF. DNA for the CDR3: TGTGCCAGCAGCTCTACCCCAGGGGGCGCTAGTACCGGGGAGCTGTTTTTT.